The source of this T cell receptor (beta chain) is a study of vaccination effects on CD4 cells after COVID-19. Study context: Vaccine administered to participants consisted of two doses of either BNT162b2 or mRNA-1273.

The study, taken as a whole, reports: Clones of infection and vaccine origin contracted markedly late after vaccination.

Worth noting for this clone: Its cognate antigen is unknown.

TCRdb's copy holds only in-frame clones and misses some; the assay was immunoSEQ multiplex PCR. The table includes approximately 50,000 clones, approximately 79% detected once. V lost 3 bases to trimming and J lost 6 bases, with 6 bases between them. Germline values: CDR1 KGHSH, CDR2 LQKENI. The CDR3 totals 12 residues. Viral peptide pools were used in the ViraFEST assay to expand antigen-specific CD4+ T cells, and sequencing came afterward. CD4+ T cells were isolated after 10 days of culture. Neither prior SARS-CoV-2 infection nor positive nucleocapsid antibodies were present in the vaccine recipients.

The sequence was collected from a human donor who received a COVID-19 vaccine. V usage is TRBV18 and J usage is TRBJ1-5; D remains unclear. The starting material was CD4+ T cells from PBMCs cultured with HCoV-OC43 spike peptides, obtained before COVID-19 vaccination. Noted subset: HCoV-OC43 spike overlapping peptide pool stimulation. The CDR3 sequence: CASSPSGQPQHF. Written as DNA, the CDR3 is TGTGCCAGCTCACCCAGTGGTCAGCCCCAGCATTTT.